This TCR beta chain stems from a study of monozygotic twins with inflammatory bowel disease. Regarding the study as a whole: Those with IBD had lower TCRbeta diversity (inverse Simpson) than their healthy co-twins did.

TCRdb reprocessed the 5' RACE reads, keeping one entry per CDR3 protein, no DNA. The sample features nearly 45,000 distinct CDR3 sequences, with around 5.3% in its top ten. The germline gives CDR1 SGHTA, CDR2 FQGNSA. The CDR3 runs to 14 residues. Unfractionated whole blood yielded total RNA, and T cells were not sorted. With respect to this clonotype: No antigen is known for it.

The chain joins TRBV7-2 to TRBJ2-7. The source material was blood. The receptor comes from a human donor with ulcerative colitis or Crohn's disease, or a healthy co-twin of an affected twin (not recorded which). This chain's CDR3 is CASSFGGSSYEQYF.